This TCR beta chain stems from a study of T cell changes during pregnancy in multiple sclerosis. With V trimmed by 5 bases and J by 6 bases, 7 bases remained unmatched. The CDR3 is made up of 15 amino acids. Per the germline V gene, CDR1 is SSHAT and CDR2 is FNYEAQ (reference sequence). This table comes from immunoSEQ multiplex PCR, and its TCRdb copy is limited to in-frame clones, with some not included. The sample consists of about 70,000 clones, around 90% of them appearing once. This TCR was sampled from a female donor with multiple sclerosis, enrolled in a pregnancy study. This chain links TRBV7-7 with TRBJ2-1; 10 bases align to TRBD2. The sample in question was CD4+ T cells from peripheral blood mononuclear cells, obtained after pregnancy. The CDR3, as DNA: TGTGCCAGCAGCCCACTAGCGGGAAGGGTCAATGAGCAGTTCTTC. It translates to CASSPLAGRVNEQFF.